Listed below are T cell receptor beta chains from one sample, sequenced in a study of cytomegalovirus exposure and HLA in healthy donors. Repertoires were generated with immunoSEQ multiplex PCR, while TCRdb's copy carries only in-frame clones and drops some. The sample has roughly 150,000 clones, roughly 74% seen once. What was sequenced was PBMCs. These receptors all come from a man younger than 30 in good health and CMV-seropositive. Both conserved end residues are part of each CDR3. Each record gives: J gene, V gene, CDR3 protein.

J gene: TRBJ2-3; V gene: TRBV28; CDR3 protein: CASSLGGTSGFSDTQYF
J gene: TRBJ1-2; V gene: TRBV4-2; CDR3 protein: CASSQTGGEPIVYGYPF
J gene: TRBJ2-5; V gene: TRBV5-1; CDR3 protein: CASSLGRSQETQYF
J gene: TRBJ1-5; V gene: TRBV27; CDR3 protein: CASSLVAVNQPQHF
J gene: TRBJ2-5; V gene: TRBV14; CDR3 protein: CASSQDPSSQYF
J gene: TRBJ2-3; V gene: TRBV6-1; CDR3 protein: CASTESSSSTDTQYF
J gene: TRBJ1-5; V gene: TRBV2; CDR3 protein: CASSDTGMGSAQHF
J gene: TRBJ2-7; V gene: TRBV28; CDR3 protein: CASRKPAGTYEQYF
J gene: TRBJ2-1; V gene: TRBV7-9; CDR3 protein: CASSLINNEQFF
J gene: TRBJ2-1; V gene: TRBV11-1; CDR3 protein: CASSSLAGGPSEQFF
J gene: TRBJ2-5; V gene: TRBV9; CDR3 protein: CASSVGGLAGQETQYF
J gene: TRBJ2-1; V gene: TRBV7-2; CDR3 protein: CASSLGSGGGNEQFF
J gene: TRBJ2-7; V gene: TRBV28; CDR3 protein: CASSPQLAGGYEQYF
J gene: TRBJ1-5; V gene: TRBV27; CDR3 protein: CASTPRGDGFQPQHF
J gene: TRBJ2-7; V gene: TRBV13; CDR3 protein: CASSFRTSGAYEQYF
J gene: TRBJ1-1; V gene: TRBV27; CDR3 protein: CASCDRGDTEAFF
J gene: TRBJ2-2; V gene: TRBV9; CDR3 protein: CASSRGYRGGTGELFF
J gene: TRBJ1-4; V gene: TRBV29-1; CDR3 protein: CSVRVPGTDEKLFF
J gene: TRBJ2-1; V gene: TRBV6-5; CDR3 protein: CASSSAGPRDEQFF
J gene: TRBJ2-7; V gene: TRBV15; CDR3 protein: CATSREAGFTYEQYF
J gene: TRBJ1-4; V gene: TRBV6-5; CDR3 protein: CASSGTATNEKLFF
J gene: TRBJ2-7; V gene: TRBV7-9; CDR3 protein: CSSSLVSGTDSYEQYF
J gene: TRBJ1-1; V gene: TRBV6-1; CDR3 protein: CASSDSLNTEAFF
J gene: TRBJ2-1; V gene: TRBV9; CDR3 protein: CASSVEGAAEQFF
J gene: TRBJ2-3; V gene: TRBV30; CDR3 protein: CAWGRGSGPLDTQYF
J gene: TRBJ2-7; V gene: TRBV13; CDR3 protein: CASSLSGSEQYF
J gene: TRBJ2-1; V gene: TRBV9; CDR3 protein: CASSSLDRVHGEQFF
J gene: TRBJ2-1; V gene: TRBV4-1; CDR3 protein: CASSQKGQGLNEQFF